Shown below are 9 T cell receptor beta chains from a single sample sequenced in a study of cytomegalovirus exposure and HLA in healthy donors. The table came from immunoSEQ multiplex PCR; TCRdb's copy has only in-frame clones and leaves some out. In the table there are some 150,000 clones, 70% to 90% of which are singletons. Source material: PBMCs. The receptor set was obtained from a man in his late teens or twenties in good health and CMV-seronegative.

This sequence joins TRBV5-6 and TRBJ2-7; 10 bases match TRBD2. This CDR3 region has 15 residues. V trimming: 3 bases; J trimming: 3 bases; junction bases outside the gene matches: 6. Germline V gene sequence: CDR1 SGHDT, CDR2 YYEEEE. DNA of the CDR3: TGTGCCAGCAGCTCCCTAGCGGGAGCCTTCTACGAGCAGTACTTC. This sequence encodes CASSSLAGAFYEQYF. The whole variable domain, filled in from reference TRBV5-6 and TRBJ2-7, reads DAGVTQSPTHLIKTRGQQVTLRCSPKSGHDTVSWYQQALGQGPQFIFQYYEEEERQRGNFPDRFSGHQFPNYSSELNVNALLLGDSALYLCASSSLAGAFYEQYFGPGTRLTVT.

The chain is built from TRBV27 and TRBJ2-1; TRBD2 matches 10 bases. Per germline, CDR1 MNHEY and CDR2 SMNVEV (reference sequence). The CDR3 runs to 17 residues. V gave up 4 bases and J gave up 8 bases; unmatched junction bases: 14. The CDR3, as DNA: TGTGCCAGCAGTTCCGGGCCCTCCAGCGGGGGGGCCTATGAGCAGTTCTTC. Translation gives CASSSGPSSGGAYEQFF.

The chain couples TRBV5-6 to TRBJ2-7, with a weak D call TRBD1 (6 bases). CDR1 and CDR2 (germline): SGHDT, YYEEEE. CDR3 length equals 15 residues. With 3 bases removed from V and 4 bases from J, the gap between germline ends came to 17 bases. The CDR3 here is CASSSGTTQPYEQYF. The CDR3 DNA follows: TGTGCCAGCAGCTCCGGGACAACACAGCCGTACGAGCAGTACTTC.

This chain links TRBV28 with TRBJ2-3, with TRBD1 matching over 7 bases. This CDR3 is built from 15 residues. Germline trimming cut 2 bases from V and 0 bases from J; bases unmatched to any gene: 2. Germline CDR1 and CDR2: MDHEN and SYDVKM. The CDR3 DNA reads TGTGCCAGCAGTTTAAGGGGGCCTAGCACAGATACGCAGTATTTT. It translates to CASSLRGPSTDTQYF.

This clone was seen just once. The chain couples TRBV4-3 to TRBJ1-5, with D possibly TRBD1 on 6 matching bases. CDR3 length equals 16 residues. Germline V gene sequence: CDR1 LGHNA, CDR2 YSLEER. The ends were cut back, 0 bases at V and 4 bases at J, with 13 bases in the middle. As DNA, the CDR3 is TGCGCCAGCAGCCAAGAACGGGGGGCACGAAATCAGCCCCAGCATTTT. Amino acids: CASSQERGARNQPQHF.

This sequence joins TRBV7-2 and TRBJ1-2, with D unresolved. This CDR3 is 15 amino acids long. Trimming cost V 2 bases and J 2 bases, with 12 bases left between them. Germline V lookup: CDR1 SGHTA, CDR2 FQGNSA. The CDR3 here is CASSLNPGRNYGYTF. The CDR3 DNA reads TGTGCCAGCAGCTTAAATCCGGGTCGGAACTATGGCTACACCTTC.

The J gene is TRBJ1-2, the V gene TRBV11-2; no firm D call. V was trimmed by 4 bases and J by 4 bases, leaving 10 bases between them. Germline CDR1 is SGHAT and CDR2 is FQNNGV. The CDR3 sequence is 13 residues long. The CDR3 nucleotides are TGTGCCAGCAGCTCCGGAGGAGGCTATGGCTACACCTTC. Amino acid sequence: CASSSGGGYGYTF. Full variable domain (outside the CDR3, taken from reference TRBV11-2 and TRBJ1-2): EAGVAQSPRYKIIEKRQSVAFWCNPISGHATLYWYQQILGQGPKLLIQFQNNGVVDDSQLPKDRFSAERLKGVDSTLKIQPAKLEDSAVYLCASSSGGGYGYTFGSGTRLTVV.

The chain combines TRBV5-4 with TRBJ2-1, with TRBD1 as a possible D gene (6 bases). Germline lookup yields CDR1 SGHNT and CDR2 YYREEE (reference sequence). Deletions cut 3 bases from V and 0 bases from J, with 19 bases between. The CDR3 has 18 residues. CDR3 bases: TGTGCCAGCAGCTCTCCGAAAGGGACACCAAGCTCCTACAATGAGCAGTTCTTC. This encodes CASSSPKGTPSSYNEQFF.

The chain combines TRBV5-4 with TRBJ2-1; D gene unclear. V was clipped by 1 base and J by 2 bases, with 16 bases between them. This CDR3 is 17 amino acids long. In germline, CDR1 is SGHNT, CDR2 YYREEE (reference sequence). CDR3 sequence reads: CASSLSLVIDTYNEQFF. In DNA form, the CDR3 reads TGTGCCAGCAGCTTGAGTCTAGTGATAGATACCTACAATGAGCAGTTCTTC.